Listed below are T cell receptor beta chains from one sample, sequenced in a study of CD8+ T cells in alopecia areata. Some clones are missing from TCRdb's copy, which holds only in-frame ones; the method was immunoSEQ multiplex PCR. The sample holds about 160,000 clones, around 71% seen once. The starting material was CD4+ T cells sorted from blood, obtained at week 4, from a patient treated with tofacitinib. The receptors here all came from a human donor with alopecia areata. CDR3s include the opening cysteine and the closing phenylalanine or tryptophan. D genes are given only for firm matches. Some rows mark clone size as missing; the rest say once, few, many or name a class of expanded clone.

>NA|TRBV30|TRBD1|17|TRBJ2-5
CAWSERRDSRHQETQYF
TGTGCCTGGAGTGAAAGAAGGGACAGTAGACACCAAGAGACCCAGTACTTC
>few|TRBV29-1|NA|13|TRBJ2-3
CSVRASSTDTQYF
TGCAGCGTACGAGCTTCTAGCACAGATACGCAGTATTTT
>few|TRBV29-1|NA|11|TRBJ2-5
CSGGLSETQYF
TGCAGCGGGGGACTTTCGGAGACCCAGTACTTC
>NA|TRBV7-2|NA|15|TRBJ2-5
CASSSQDRYQETQYF
TGTGCCAGCAGCTCGCAAGACAGATACCAAGAGACCCAGTACTTC
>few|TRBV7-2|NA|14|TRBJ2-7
CASSSRGASYEQYF
TGTGCCAGCAGCTCGAGGGGGGCCTCCTACGAGCAGTACTTC
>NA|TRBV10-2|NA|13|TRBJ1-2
CASSESGAHGYTF
TGCGCCAGCAGTGAGTCAGGGGCGCATGGCTACACCTTC
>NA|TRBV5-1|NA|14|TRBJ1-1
CASSLAGSGAEAFF
TGCGCCAGCAGCTTGGCCGGGTCGGGAGCTGAAGCTTTCTTT
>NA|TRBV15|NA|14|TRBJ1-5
CATSSKGPNQPQHF
TGTGCCACCAGCAGTAAGGGGCCCAATCAGCCCCAGCATTTT
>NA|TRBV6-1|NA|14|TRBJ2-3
CASSEARIMYTQYF
TGTGCCAGCAGTGAGGCACGGATTATGTATACGCAGTATTTT
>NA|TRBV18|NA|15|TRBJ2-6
CASSPPLSGANVLTF
TGTGCCAGCTCACCACCGCTCTCTGGGGCCAACGTCCTGACTTTC
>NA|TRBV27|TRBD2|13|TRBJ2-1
CASRGLVANEQFF
TGTGCCAGCAGGGGACTAGTGGCCAATGAGCAGTTCTTC
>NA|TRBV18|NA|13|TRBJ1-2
CASSPPIAYGYTF
TGTGCCAGCTCACCACCGATCGCATATGGCTACACCTTC
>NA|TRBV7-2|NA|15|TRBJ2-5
CASSSSISSQETQYF
TGTGCCAGCAGCTCGTCGATTTCTAGCCAAGAGACCCAGTACTTC
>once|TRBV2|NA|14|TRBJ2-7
CASSEALEGVGQYF
TGTGCCAGCAGTGAAGCGCTAGAGGGGGTCGGGCAGTACTTC
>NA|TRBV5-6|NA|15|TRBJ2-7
CASSLGGTSSYEQYF
TGTGCCAGCAGCTTGGGAGGGACCAGCTCCTACGAGCAGTACTTC
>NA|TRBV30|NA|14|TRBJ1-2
CAWSGAGANYGYTF
TGTGCCTGGAGTGGGGCAGGGGCTAACTATGGCTACACCTTC
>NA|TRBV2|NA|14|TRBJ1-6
CASFIQGSSSPLHF
TGTGCCAGCTTCATACAGGGTAGTAGTTCACCCCTCCACTTT
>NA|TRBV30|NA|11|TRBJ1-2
CAWSGRWNYTF
TGTGCCTGGAGTGGAAGGTGGAACTACACCTTC
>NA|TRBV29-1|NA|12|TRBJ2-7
CSGWTAGYEQYF
TGCAGCGGATGGACCGCTGGGTACGAGCAGTACTTC
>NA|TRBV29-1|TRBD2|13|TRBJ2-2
CSVIAGDTGELFF
TGCAGCGTTATAGCGGGGGACACCGGGGAGCTGTTTTTT
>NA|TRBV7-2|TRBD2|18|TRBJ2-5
CASSFSTSGWNPGETQYF
TGTGCCAGCAGCTTCTCGACTAGCGGGTGGAACCCAGGAGAGACCCAGTACTTC
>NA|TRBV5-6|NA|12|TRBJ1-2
CASSLDSYGYTF
TGTGCCAGCAGCTTAGACAGCTATGGCTACACCTTC
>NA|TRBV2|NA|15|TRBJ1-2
CASSGTRTTNYGYTF
TGTGCCAGCAGTGGTACACGAACCACCAACTATGGCTACACCTTC
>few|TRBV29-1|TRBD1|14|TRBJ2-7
CSVAGTGGSHEQYF
TGCAGCGTTGCCGGGACAGGGGGTTCCCACGAGCAGTACTTC